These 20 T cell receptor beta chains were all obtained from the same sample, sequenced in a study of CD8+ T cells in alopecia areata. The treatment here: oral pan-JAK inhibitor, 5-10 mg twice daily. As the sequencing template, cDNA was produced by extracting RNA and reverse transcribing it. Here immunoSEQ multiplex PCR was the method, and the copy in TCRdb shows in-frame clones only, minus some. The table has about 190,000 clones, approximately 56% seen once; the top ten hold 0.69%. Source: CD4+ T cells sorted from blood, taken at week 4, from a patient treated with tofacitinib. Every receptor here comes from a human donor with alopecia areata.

This CDR3 is CASSDPRGEGYTF. The CDR3, as DNA: TGTGCCAGCAGTGACCCCCGGGGCGAAGGCTACACCTTC. J is TRBJ1-2 and V is TRBV2, with TRBD1 as a possible D gene (5 bases). Germline V gene lookup returns CDR1 SNHLY and CDR2 FYNNEI. V lost 3 bases and J lost 8, with 13 bases in between. CDR3 length equals 13 residues.

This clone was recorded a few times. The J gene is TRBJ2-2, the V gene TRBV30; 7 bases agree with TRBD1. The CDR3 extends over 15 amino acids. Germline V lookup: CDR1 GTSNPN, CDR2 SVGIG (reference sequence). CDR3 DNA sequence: TGTGCACATAACAGGGGTCATGGTCTTACCGGGGAGCTGTTTTTT. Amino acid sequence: CAHNRGHGLTGELFF.

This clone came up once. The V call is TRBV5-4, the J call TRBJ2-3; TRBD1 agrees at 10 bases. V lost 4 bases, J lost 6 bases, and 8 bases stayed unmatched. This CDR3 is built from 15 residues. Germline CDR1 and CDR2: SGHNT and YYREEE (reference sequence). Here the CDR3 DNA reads TGTGCCAGCAGCCCGACAGGGGGCCGTGCGGATACGCAGTATTTT. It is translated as CASSPTGGRADTQYF.

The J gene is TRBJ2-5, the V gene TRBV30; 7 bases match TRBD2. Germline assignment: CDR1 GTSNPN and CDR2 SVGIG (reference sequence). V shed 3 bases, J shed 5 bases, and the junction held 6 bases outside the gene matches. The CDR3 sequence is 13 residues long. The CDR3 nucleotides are TGTGCCTGGAGAGCTACTAGCGTTGAGACCCAGTACTTC. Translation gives CAWRATSVETQYF.

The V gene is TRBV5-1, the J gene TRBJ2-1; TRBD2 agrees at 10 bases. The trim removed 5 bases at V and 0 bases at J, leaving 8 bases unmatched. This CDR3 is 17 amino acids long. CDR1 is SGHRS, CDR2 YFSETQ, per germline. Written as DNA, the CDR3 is TGCGCCAGCAGTCCGACTAGCGGGCGAAGCTCCTACAATGAGCAGTTCTTC. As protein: CASSPTSGRSSYNEQFF.

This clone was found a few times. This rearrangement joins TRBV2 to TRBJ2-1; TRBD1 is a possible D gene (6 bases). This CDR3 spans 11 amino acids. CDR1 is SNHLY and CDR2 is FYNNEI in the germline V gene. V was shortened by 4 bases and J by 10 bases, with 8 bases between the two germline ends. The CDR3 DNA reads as TGTGCCAGCAGTGCGACAGGAGAGCAGTTCTTC. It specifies CASSATGEQFF.

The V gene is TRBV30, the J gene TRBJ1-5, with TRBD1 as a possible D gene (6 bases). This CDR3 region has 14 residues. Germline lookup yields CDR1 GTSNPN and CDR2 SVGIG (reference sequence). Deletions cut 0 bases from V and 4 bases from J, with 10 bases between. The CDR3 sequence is CAWSVGTGNQPQHF. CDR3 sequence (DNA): TGTGCCTGGAGTGTGGGAACAGGGAATCAGCCCCAGCATTTT.

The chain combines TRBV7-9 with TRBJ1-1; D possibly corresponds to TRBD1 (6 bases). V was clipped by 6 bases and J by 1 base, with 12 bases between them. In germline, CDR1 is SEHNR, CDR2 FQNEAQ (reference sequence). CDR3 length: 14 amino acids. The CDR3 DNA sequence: TGTGCCAGCAGGGTACAGGGATCGAACACTGAAGCTTTCTTT. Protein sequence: CASRVQGSNTEAFF. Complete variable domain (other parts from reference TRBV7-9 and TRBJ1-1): DTGVSQNPRHKITKRGQNVTFRCDPISEHNRLYWYRQTLGQGPEFLTYFQNEAQLEKSRLLSDRFSAERPKGSFSTLEIQRTEQGDSAMYLCASRVQGSNTEAFFGQGTRLTVV.

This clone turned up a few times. Here the CDR3 DNA reads TGCAGCGTCATGGACGGTGGCAATCAGCCCCAGCATTTT. It yields the protein CSVMDGGNQPQHF. The chain has TRBV29-1 and TRBJ1-5, with no clear D. The V end lost 6 bases, the J end lost 2 bases, and 11 bases lay between the germline ends. Germline V CDR1 and CDR2: SQVTM, ANQGSEA. CDR3 length: 13 amino acids.

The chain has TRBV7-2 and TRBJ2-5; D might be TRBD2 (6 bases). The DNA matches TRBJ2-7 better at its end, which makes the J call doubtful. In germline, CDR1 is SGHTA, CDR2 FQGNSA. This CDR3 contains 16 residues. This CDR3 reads CASSSPRGIRSHEQYF. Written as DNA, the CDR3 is TGTGCCAGCAGCTCCCCCCGCGGGATCCGGTCCCACGAGCAGTACTTC.

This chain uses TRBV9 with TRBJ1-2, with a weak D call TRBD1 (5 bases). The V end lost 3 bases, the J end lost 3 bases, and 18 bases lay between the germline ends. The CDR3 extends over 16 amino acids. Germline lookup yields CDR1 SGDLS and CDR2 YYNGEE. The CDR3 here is CASSEPGRQDHYGYTF. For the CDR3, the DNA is TGTGCCAGCAGCGAGCCGGGACGGCAGGACCACTATGGCTACACCTTC.

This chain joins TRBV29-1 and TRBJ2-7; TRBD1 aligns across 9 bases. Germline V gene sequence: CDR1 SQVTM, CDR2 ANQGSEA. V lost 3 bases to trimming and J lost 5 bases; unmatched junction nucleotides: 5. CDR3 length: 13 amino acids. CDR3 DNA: TGCAGCGTTGAGGGGACAGGGAAGAACGAGCAGTACTTC. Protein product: CSVEGTGKNEQYF.

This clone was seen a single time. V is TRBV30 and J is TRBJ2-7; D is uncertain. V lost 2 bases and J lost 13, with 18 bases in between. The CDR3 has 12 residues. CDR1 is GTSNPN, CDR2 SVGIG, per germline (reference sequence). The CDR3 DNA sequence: TGTGCCTGGAGTTCCCCCGGACCCCTTCGATACTTC. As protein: CAWSSPGPLRYF.

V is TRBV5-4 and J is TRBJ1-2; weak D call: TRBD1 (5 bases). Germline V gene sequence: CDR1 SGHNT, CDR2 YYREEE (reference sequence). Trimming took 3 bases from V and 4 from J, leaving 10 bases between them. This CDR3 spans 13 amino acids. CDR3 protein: CASSYPGTYGYTF. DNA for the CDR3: TGTGCCAGCAGCTATCCTGGGACCTATGGCTACACCTTC.

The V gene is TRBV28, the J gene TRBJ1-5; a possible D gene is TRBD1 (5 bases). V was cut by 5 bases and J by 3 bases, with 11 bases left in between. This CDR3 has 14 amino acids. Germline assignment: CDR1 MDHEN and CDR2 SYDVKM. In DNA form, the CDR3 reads TGTGCCAGCAGTCCTCGGGACTCCAATCAGCCCCAGCATTTT. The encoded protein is CASSPRDSNQPQHF.

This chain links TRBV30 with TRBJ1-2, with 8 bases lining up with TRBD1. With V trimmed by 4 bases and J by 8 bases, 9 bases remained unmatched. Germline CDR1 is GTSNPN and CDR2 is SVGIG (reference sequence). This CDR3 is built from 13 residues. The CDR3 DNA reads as TGTGCCTGGACTCATACCGGGACAGGCGGCTACACCTTC. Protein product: CAWTHTGTGGYTF.

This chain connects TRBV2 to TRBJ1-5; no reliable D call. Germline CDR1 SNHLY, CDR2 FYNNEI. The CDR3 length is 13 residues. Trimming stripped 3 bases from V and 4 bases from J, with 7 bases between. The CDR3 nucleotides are TGTGCCAGCAGTGAGGAAGGTAATCAGCCCCAGCATTTT. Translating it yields CASSEEGNQPQHF.

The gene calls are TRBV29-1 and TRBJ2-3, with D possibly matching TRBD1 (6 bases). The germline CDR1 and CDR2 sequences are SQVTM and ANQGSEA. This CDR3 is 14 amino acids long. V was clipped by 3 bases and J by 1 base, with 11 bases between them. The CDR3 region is CSVDSAGGTDTQYF. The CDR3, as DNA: TGCAGCGTTGATTCGGCAGGGGGCACAGATACGCAGTATTTT.

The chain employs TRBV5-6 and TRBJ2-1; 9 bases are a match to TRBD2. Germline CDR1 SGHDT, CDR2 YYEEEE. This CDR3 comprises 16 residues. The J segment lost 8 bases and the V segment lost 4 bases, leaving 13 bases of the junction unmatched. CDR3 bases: TGTGCCAGCAGCCGCGGGGGGGCTAGTCAGCCATATGAGCAGTTCTTC. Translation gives CASSRGGASQPYEQFF.

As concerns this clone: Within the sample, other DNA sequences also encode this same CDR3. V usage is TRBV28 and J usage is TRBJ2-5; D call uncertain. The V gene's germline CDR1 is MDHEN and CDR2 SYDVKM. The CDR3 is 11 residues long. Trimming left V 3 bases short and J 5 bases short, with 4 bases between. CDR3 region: CASSLEETQYF. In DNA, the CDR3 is TGTGCCAGCAGTTTGGAGGAGACCCAGTACTTC.